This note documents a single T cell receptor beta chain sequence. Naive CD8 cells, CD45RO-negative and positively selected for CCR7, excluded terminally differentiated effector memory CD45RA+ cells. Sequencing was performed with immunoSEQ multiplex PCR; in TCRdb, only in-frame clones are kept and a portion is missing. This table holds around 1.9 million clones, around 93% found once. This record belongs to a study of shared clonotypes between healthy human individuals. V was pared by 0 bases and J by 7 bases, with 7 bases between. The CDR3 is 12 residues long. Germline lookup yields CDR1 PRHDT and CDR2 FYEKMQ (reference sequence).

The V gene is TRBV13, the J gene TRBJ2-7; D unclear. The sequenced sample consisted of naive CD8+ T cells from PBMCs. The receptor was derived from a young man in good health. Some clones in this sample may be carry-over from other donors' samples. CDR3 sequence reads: CASSLGSDEQYF. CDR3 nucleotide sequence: TGTGCCAGCAGCTTAGGAAGTGATGAGCAGTACTTC.